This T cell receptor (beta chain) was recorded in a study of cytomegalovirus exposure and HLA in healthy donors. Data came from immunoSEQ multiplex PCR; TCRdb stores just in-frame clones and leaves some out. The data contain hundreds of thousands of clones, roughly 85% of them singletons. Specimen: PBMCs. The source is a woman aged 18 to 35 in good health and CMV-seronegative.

The CDR3 here is CASSPGTSGYEQYF. In DNA form, the CDR3 reads TGTGCCAGCTCACCAGGGACTAGCGGATACGAGCAGTACTTC. V gene TRBV18 combines with J gene TRBJ2-7, with 11 positions matching TRBD2. The CDR3 contains 14 residues. CDR1 is KGHSH, CDR2 LQKENI, per germline. The ends lost 2 bases at V and 4 bases at J; junction bases unmatched: 1. The full variable domain, in which reference TRBV18 and TRBJ2-7 provide the parts outside the CDR3, is NAGVMQNPRHLVRRRGQEARLRCSPMKGHSHVYWYRQLPEEGLKFMVYLQKENIIDESGMPKERFSAEFPKEGPSILRIQQVVRGDSAAYFCASSPGTSGYEQYFGPGTRLTVT.